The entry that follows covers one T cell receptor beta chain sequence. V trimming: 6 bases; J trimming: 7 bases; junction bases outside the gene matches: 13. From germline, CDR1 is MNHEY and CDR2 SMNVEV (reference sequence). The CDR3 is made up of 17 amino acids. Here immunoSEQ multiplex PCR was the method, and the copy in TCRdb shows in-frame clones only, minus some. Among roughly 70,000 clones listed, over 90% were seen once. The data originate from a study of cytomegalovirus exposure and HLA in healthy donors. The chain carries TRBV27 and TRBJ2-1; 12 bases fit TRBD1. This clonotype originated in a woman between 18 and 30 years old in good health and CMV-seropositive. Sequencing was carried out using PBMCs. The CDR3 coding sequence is TGTGCCAGCAGGCGGTGGGTGGGACAGGGGGCGAAGAATGAGCAGTTCTTC. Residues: CASRRWVGQGAKNEQFF.